These T cell receptor beta chains were read from a single sample in a study of blood T cell repertoires in COVID-19. Using immunoSEQ multiplex PCR, the repertoire was profiled, and TCRdb retains in-frame clones only, with some absent. The data hold 150,000 to 200,000 clones, with 88% observed a single time. The sample comprised peripheral blood. These receptors were taken from a human donor in a cohort sampled during active COVID-19. Each CDR3 is given with its conserved first and last residue. Each record gives: V gene, D gene, clone size, J gene, CDR3 DNA, CDR3 protein. The D gene is left open where the match is weak. Not all rows give a size; the values are once, few, many and, for expanded clones, a class.

TRBV2	TRBD1	.	TRBJ2-7	TGTGCCAGCAGTGATGGCAGGACAGGGGGGCAAGGCGAGCAGTACTTC	CASSDGRTGGQGEQYF
TRBV28	.	.	TRBJ2-7	TGTGCCAGCAGTTTCCGTGACACAGGGAAACACGAGCAGTACTTC	CASSFRDTGKHEQYF
TRBV4-3	TRBD1	.	TRBJ2-3	TGCGCCAGCAGCCAGCAGACAGGGCCAGATACGCAGTATTTT	CASSQQTGPDTQYF
TRBV18	TRBD1	.	TRBJ2-2	TGTGCCAGCTCACCGAGACCCCTTTCCGGGACAGGGAACACCGGGGAGCTGTTTTTT	CASSPRPLSGTGNTGELFF
TRBV28	TRBD2	.	TRBJ2-1	TGTGCCAGCAAGGGACTAGCGGGAGTTGGATCCTACAATGAGCAGTTCTTC	CASKGLAGVGSYNEQFF
TRBV6-6	.	.	TRBJ2-3	TGTGCCACCGAGGGGGGGGACACAGATACGCAGTATTTT	CATEGGDTDTQYF
TRBV7-2	.	.	TRBJ2-2	TGTGCCAGCAGCCCGGACACCGGGGAGCTGTTTTTT	CASSPDTGELFF
TRBV6-6	TRBD1	few	TRBJ2-3	TGTGCCAGCGGCACAGGGGGGAGTACAGATACGCAGTATTTT	CASGTGGSTDTQYF
TRBV9	TRBD1	.	TRBJ2-7	TGTGCCAGCAGCGTCGACCGGGACAGCTCCTACGAGCAGTACTTC	CASSVDRDSSYEQYF
TRBV4-3	TRBD2	once	TRBJ2-1	TGCGCCAGCAGCCAAGACTTGCGGGGGAGCTCCTACAATGAGCAGTTCTTC	CASSQDLRGSSYNEQFF
TRBV30	TRBD1	.	TRBJ1-4	TGTGCCTGGAGCGCAGGACAGGCCGATAATGAAAAACTGTTTTTT	CAWSAGQADNEKLFF
TRBV28	TRBD2	.	TRBJ2-3	TGTGCCAGCAGTTTTGACGTGCGGGAGGGGATAGATACGCAGTATTTT	CASSFDVREGIDTQYF
TRBV5-6	.	.	TRBJ2-3	TGTGCCAGCAGCCGGGAGTACACAGATACGCAGTATTTT	CASSREYTDTQYF
TRBV30	.	once	TRBJ1-1	TGTGCCTGGAGTGACAGGGACACTGAAGCTTTCTTT	CAWSDRDTEAFF
TRBV19	.	.	TRBJ1-2	TGTGCCAGTAGTATAGTCTGGGAGGATGGCTACACCTTC	CASSIVWEDGYTF
TRBV11-2	TRBD1	.	TRBJ2-1	TGTGCCAGCAGCATCACAGGGGGCAACAATGAGCAGTTCTTC	CASSITGGNNEQFF
TRBV3-1/TRBV3-2	.	few	TRBJ1-5	TGTGCCAGCAGCCAGGGAGGACCTCAGCCCCAGCATTTT	CASSQGGPQPQHF
TRBV15	.	.	TRBJ2-5	TGTGCCACCAGCAGAGCCGGGGGAGCCCAAGAGACCCAGTACTTC	CATSRAGGAQETQYF
TRBV11-2	TRBD2	.	TRBJ2-3	TGTGCCAGCAGCCGTCGGGGGGGCACAGATACGCAGTATTTT	CASSRRGGTDTQYF
TRBV9	TRBD1	few	TRBJ2-7	TGTGCCAGCAGCGTAGGGCCCCCGGGACAGGGCTACGAGCAGTACTTC	CASSVGPPGQGYEQYF
TRBV18	.	.	TRBJ2-7	TGTGCCAGCTCTCCCCCGGCCTACGAGCAGTACTTC	CASSPPAYEQYF
TRBV19	.	many	TRBJ2-4	TGTGCCAGTAGATCCCAAAACTCTACCAAAAACATTCAGTACTTC	CASRSQNSTKNIQYF
TRBV10-3	.	.	TRBJ2-7	TGTGCCACGGGGGCACAGGGGGGGGACGAGCAGTACTTC	CATGAQGGDEQYF
TRBV27	TRBD1	.	TRBJ1-2	TGTGCCAGCAGATTGACCCGGGACAGTTGGGTCTATGGCTACACCTTC	CASRLTRDSWVYGYTF
TRBV12-3/TRBV12-4	.	once	TRBJ2-5	TGTGCCAGCAGTTTACGTCGGAGGGAGACCCAGTACTTC	CASSLRRRETQYF
TRBV27	.	.	TRBJ1-3	TGTGCCAGCAGTTTATACGCGAGGGCGGGGAGCTCTGGAAACACCATATATTTT	CASSLYARAGSSGNTIYF
TRBV7-9	TRBD2	.	TRBJ2-5	TGTGCCAGCAGCCCGACTAGCGGGAGGGGTGAGACCCAGTACTTC	CASSPTSGRGETQYF
TRBV19	.	once	TRBJ1-5	TGTGCCAGTAGTATAGGGGGGGTCTTCAATCAGCCCCAGCATTTT	CASSIGGVFNQPQHF
TRBV10-3	TRBD1	once	TRBJ2-4	TGTGCCATCAGTGAGTCGTCAGGGGGTGCCAAAAACATTCAGTACTTC	CAISESSGGAKNIQYF
TRBV10-3	TRBD1	.	TRBJ2-7	TGTGCCATCAGTTTCGACAGGGGGAGTGAGCAGTACTTC	CAISFDRGSEQYF
TRBV18	TRBD1	.	TRBJ2-5	TGTGCCAGCTCACCATGGACAAGTGGGGACAGGGTCGAGACCCAGTACTTC	CASSPWTSGDRVETQYF
TRBV27	TRBD1	.	TRBJ1-5	TGTGCCAGCAGAATGGGACAGGTGAATCAGCCCCAGCATTTT	CASRMGQVNQPQHF
TRBV7-2	TRBD1	.	TRBJ1-3	TGTGCCGGAGGGACAGGTAACAATTCTGGAAACACCATATATTTT	CAGGTGNNSGNTIYF
TRBV19	TRBD1	.	TRBJ2-4	TGTGCCAGTAGTACACAGGGGGACCAGGTCAAAAACATTCAGTACTTC	CASSTQGDQVKNIQYF
TRBV5-1	.	.	TRBJ1-2	TGCGCCAGCAGCCCGCAGGGATTGGGCTATGGCTACACCTTC	CASSPQGLGYGYTF
TRBV7-7	TRBD1	.	TRBJ2-5	TGTGCCAGCAGCTTAGCGGGACAGGGGGCGAAGACCCAGTACTTC	CASSLAGQGAKTQYF
TRBV7-2	.	.	TRBJ2-7	TGTGCCAGCAGCTCCCCCCGGGGAGATCCCGGGACTCGCACCTACGAGCAGTACTTC	CASSSPRGDPGTRTYEQYF
TRBV10-2	.	.	TRBJ1-1	TGCGCCAGCAGGGACTACGGACTATCTACCGCTGAAGCTTTCTTT	CASRDYGLSTAEAFF
TRBV9	.	few	TRBJ1-2	TGTGCCAGCAGCGTAGAAGGGGGATCTGGCTACACCTTC	CASSVEGGSGYTF
TRBV9	TRBD1	few	TRBJ1-2	TGTGCCAGCAGCTCGCCACAGGGGGCTAGGGGTGGCTACACCTTC	CASSSPQGARGGYTF
TRBV4-2	.	.	TRBJ2-5	TGTGCCAGCAGCCAAGATGGCCCCTCTAGGACCCAGTACTTC	CASSQDGPSRTQYF
TRBV6-4	.	few	TRBJ1-1	TGTGCCAGCAGTGACAGGGCGGGTACTGAAGCTTTCTTT	CASSDRAGTEAFF
TRBV6-2/TRBV6-3	.	.	TRBJ2-1	TGTGCCAGCAGTTACCCCCAGATATCTACTAATCCCTACAATGAGCAGTTCTTC	CASSYPQISTNPYNEQFF
TRBV6-5	TRBD2	many	TRBJ2-1	TGTGCCAGCACTTACGGTTCTAGCGGGACGAATGAGCAGTTCTTC	CASTYGSSGTNEQFF
TRBV19	.	.	TRBJ2-7	TGTGCCAGTAGTACAACCGGGACAAGGGTCGAGCAGTACTTC	CASSTTGTRVEQYF
TRBV5-1	.	.	TRBJ2-4	TGCGCCAGCAGCCCGGATTTGACTGGAGCCAAAAACATTCAGTACTTC	CASSPDLTGAKNIQYF
TRBV5-1	TRBD1	.	TRBJ2-7	TGCGCCAGCAGCTCGACAGGGAGCGGCTGGTACGAGCAGTACTTC	CASSSTGSGWYEQYF
TRBV28	.	.	TRBJ2-1	TGTGCCAGCGGAGGACTGCCCAATAATGAGCAGTTCTTC	CASGGLPNNEQFF
TRBV3-1/TRBV3-2	.	.	TRBJ1-1	TGTGCCAGCAGCCAAGAGAGGAACCTAGAAGCTTTCTTT	CASSQERNLEAFF
TRBV28	.	.	TRBJ2-4	TGTGCCAGCAGTTTTAGGTACAGGTGGAAAAACATTCAGTACTTC	CASSFRYRWKNIQYF
TRBV2	.	once	TRBJ2-2	TGTGCCAGCAGCGCAGTGGGGGGTTTGACCGGGGAGCTGTTTTTT	CASSAVGGLTGELFF
TRBV12-5	.	.	TRBJ2-1	TGTGCTAGTGGTCCCGGGACTCCAGCAGGTGAGCAGTTCTTC	CASGPGTPAGEQFF
TRBV9	.	.	TRBJ1-5	TGTGCCAGCAGCGCAAAAGGTCAGGGCCTCCCCCAGCATTTT	CASSAKGQGLPQHF
TRBV6-6	.	.	TRBJ1-1	TGTGCCAGCAGTTATCCTATTCTGACAGGACCTGAAGCTTTCTTT	CASSYPILTGPEAFF
TRBV19	.	.	TRBJ1-1	TGTGCCAGTAGTCCGGGAGTGTGGACTGAAGCTTTCTTT	CASSPGVWTEAFF
TRBV4-3	.	.	TRBJ2-7	TGCGCCAGCAGCCAAGATCGGACAGCAGGATTCCGCCTTTTC	CASSQDRTAGFRLF
TRBV9	.	.	TRBJ1-6	TGTGCCAGCGCTCCGGGGGAAAATTCACCCCTCCACTTT	CASAPGENSPLHF
TRBV6-2/TRBV6-3	.	few	TRBJ2-7	TGTGCCAGCAGTTACCCGGGAAGGGACGAGCAGTACTTC	CASSYPGRDEQYF
TRBV7-9	.	.	TRBJ2-7	TGTGCCAGCAGCTTAGCTAGCCCCCCCTACGAGCAGTACTTC	CASSLASPPYEQYF
TRBV12-3/TRBV12-4	.	.	TRBJ2-2	TGTGCCAGCAGTTTATCGGGCGGGGAGCTGTTTTTT	CASSLSGGELFF